The 29 T cell receptor beta chains listed next were all sequenced from one sample in a study of CXCR3-negative and CXCR3-positive naive CD8 T cells. Points from the study as a whole: CXCR3-expressing naive cells carried TRB CDR3s more hydrophobic than those of CXCR3-negative naive cells.

Their antigens remain unidentified. The libraries of TRB cDNA were prepared using 5' RACE with UMI labels. TCRdb re-called the 5' RACE reads and shows each CDR3 protein once, DNA omitted. The sample has over 70,000 distinct CDR3 sequences. The specimen was naive CXCR3+ CD8+ T cells from blood. Subset denoted: CD45RO-CCR7+CD27+CD95- naive CD8+ T cells expressing CXCR3 (TNR3+). These receptors all stem from a human donor in good health. Some clones in this sample may be carry-over from other donors' samples.

The chain carries TRBV3-1 and TRBJ2-1. Germline V lookup: CDR1 LGHDT, CDR2 YNNKEL (reference sequence). The CDR3 covers 13 residues. The CDR3 sequence: CASSGSSYNEQFF.

The J gene is TRBJ2-4, the V gene TRBV5-1. The CDR3 is 14 amino acids. In germline, CDR1 is SGHRS, CDR2 YFSETQ. The CDR3 sequence is CASSFGGAKNIQYF.

This chain connects TRBV20-1 to TRBJ2-5. CDR3 size: 15 residues. Germline loops: CDR1 DFQATT, CDR2 SNEGSKA (reference sequence). Here the CDR3 reads CSARSIRLEQETQYF.

The chain recombines TRBV7-8 with TRBJ2-1. CDR1 and CDR2 (germline): SGHVS, FQNEAQ. The CDR3 length is 16 residues. CDR3 region: CASSFISEASYNEQFF.

V gene TRBV29-1 combines with J gene TRBJ2-5; TCRdb gives TRBD1 as the D gene, but with no DNA this cannot be confirmed. The CDR3 consists of 14 residues. Germline V gene sequence: CDR1 SQVTM, CDR2 ANQGSEA. The CDR3: CSVEMLGHQETQYF.

The chain joins TRBV29-1 to TRBJ2-3; absent DNA, TCRdb's TRBD2 call cannot be checked. The CDR3 extends over 17 amino acids. Germline V gene sequence: CDR1 SQVTM, CDR2 ANQGSEA. This chain's CDR3 is CSFSGTSESYSTDTQYF.

The CDR3 is CASSLRVNTGELFF. This sequence joins TRBV28 and TRBJ2-2. The CDR3 sequence is 14 residues long. Looked up from germline, CDR1 is MDHEN and CDR2 is SYDVKM.

CDR3 loop: CASSLAPGSMHEQFF. V usage is TRBV7-8 and J usage is TRBJ2-1; TCRdb's assignment of TRBD2 cannot be checked, as there is no DNA. CDR1 is SGHVS, CDR2 FQNEAQ, per germline. CDR3 size: 15 residues.

The V call is TRBV27, the J call TRBJ2-2; TCRdb outputs TRBD2, but without DNA this stays unchecked. Per the germline V gene, CDR1 is MNHEY and CDR2 is SMNVEV (reference sequence). The CDR3 contains 17 residues. CDR3 sequence reads: CASSLLLAGVNTGELFF.

This chain joins TRBV28 and TRBJ2-1; the D call from TCRdb, TRBD2, cannot be confirmed without DNA. This CDR3 contains 16 residues. The germline V gene has CDR1 MDHEN and CDR2 SYDVKM. CDR3: CASSPTSGGPNNEQFF.

CDR3 sequence: CASNIVGREGDNEQFF. The chain carries TRBV7-6 and TRBJ2-1; TCRdb gives TRBD2 as the D gene, but with no DNA this cannot be confirmed. This CDR3 spans 16 amino acids. CDR1 and CDR2 from the germline V gene are SGHVS and FNYEAQ.

The chain combines TRBV30 with TRBJ2-7. The germline V gene has CDR1 GTSNPN and CDR2 SVGIG (reference sequence). This CDR3 spans 14 amino acids. CDR3 in amino acids: CAWSVQDGAYEQYF.

The chain uses TRBV5-1 and TRBJ2-1. Germline CDR1 is SGHRS and CDR2 is YFSETQ. The CDR3 extends over 15 amino acids. CDR3 loop: CASSPHGVGGNEQFF.

The rearrangement links TRBV7-9 to TRBJ2-7. The CDR3 is made up of 14 amino acids. The V gene's germline CDR1 is SEHNR and CDR2 FQNEAQ (reference sequence). CDR3 sequence: CASSLVQSPYEQYF.

V and J are TRBV7-2 and TRBJ2-7; the TCRdb D gene call, TRBD2, has no DNA to confirm it. The CDR3 sequence is 15 residues long. The germline gives CDR1 SGHTA, CDR2 FQGNSA. CDR3 in amino acids: CASSPIADPSYEQYF.

This sequence joins TRBV20-1 and TRBJ1-2; TCRdb indicates TRBD1, and absent DNA this call remains unverified. The germline CDR1 and CDR2 sequences are DFQATT and SNEGSKA (reference sequence). This CDR3 is built from 15 residues. This chain's CDR3 is CSARDLLRGADGYTF.

CDR3: CASSLGQDINYGYTF. The V and J genes are TRBV5-4 and TRBJ1-2. Germline CDR1 reads SGHNT; CDR2 reads YYREEE (reference sequence). The length of the CDR3 is 15 residues.

The genes are TRBV28 and TRBJ2-1; TCRdb proposes TRBD2, but this gene call is untestable without DNA. This CDR3 spans 16 amino acids. Germline lookup yields CDR1 MDHEN and CDR2 SYDVKM. The CDR3 is CASSSLFAGGLGEQFF.

This sequence joins TRBV4-3 and TRBJ2-3; TCRdb indicates TRBD2, and absent DNA this call remains unverified. Germline values: CDR1 LGHNA, CDR2 YSLEER. The CDR3 has 15 amino acids. CDR3 sequence: CASSLTSGEADTQYF.

This chain joins TRBV27 and TRBJ2-5; checking the TCRdb D call of TRBD1 is not possible without DNA. Germline V gene sequence: CDR1 MNHEY, CDR2 SMNVEV (reference sequence). This CDR3 is 14 amino acids long. The CDR3: CASSSGGVQETQYF.

The J gene is TRBJ2-7, the V gene TRBV29-1; TCRdb names TRBD2, which stays unverified in the absence of DNA. CDR1 and CDR2 from the germline V gene are SQVTM and ANQGSEA. The CDR3 covers 13 residues. The CDR3 reads CSVVGGPAYEQYF.

This rearrangement joins TRBV28 to TRBJ2-7; TCRdb outputs TRBD1, but without DNA this stays unchecked. The CDR3 runs to 12 residues. The V gene's germline CDR1 is MDHEN and CDR2 SYDVKM. The chain's CDR3 is CASSIDRYEQYF.

The chain recombines TRBV28 with TRBJ2-7; TCRdb calls TRBD2, which cannot be checked without DNA. In germline, CDR1 is MDHEN, CDR2 SYDVKM. CDR3 length: 14 amino acids. CDR3 in amino acids: CASSYGGSALEQYF. Filled out from reference TRBV28 and TRBJ2-7, the complete variable domain reads DVKVTQSSRYLVKRTGEKVFLECVQDMDHENMFWYRQDPGLGLRLIYFSYDVKMKEKGDIPEGYSVSREKKERFSLILESASTNQTSMYLCASSYGGSALEQYFGPGTRLTVT.

V and J are TRBV20-1 and TRBJ2-7; the D call from TCRdb, TRBD1, cannot be confirmed without DNA. CDR3 length: 17 amino acids. Germline loops: CDR1 DFQATT, CDR2 SNEGSKA (reference sequence). CDR3 loop: CSARGLTLPPFAREQYF.

V is TRBV5-1 and J is TRBJ2-7; the TRBD1 assignment by TCRdb is unverifiable without DNA. Germline CDR1 and CDR2: SGHRS and YFSETQ. CDR3 length: 12 residues. This CDR3 is CASSGRGYEQYF.

V usage is TRBV2 and J usage is TRBJ1-2; the TCRdb call, TRBD1, lacks DNA for checking. This CDR3 contains 15 residues. Germline values: CDR1 SNHLY, CDR2 FYNNEI. CDR3 in amino acids: CASSDMTGGIGGYTF.

This chain uses TRBV29-1 with TRBJ1-1; there is no DNA to check the TCRdb D call of TRBD1. The CDR3 totals 14 residues. Germline V gene data show CDR1 as SQVTM and CDR2 as ANQGSEA. The CDR3 protein is CSVGRGHPNTEAFF.

V and J are TRBV28 and TRBJ2-1; the D gene TCRdb calls, TRBD1, cannot be checked with no DNA. Germline V gene sequence: CDR1 MDHEN, CDR2 SYDVKM. The CDR3 has 14 residues. CDR3 sequence: CASSFPGMGNEQFF.

This sequence joins TRBV15 and TRBJ2-7; with no DNA, the TCRdb D assignment of TRBD1 cannot be verified. The CDR3 is 14 residues long. The germline CDR1 and CDR2 sequences are LNHNV and YYDKDF (reference sequence). CDR3 sequence reads: CATSGPGTGAEQYF.